This T cell receptor beta chain came from a study of shared clonotypes between healthy human individuals. The germline V gene encodes CDR1 SEHNR and CDR2 FQNEAQ (reference sequence). The CDR3 loop spans 14 amino acids. J was trimmed by 2 bases and V by 4 bases; bases with no gene match: 3. Data came from immunoSEQ multiplex PCR; TCRdb stores just in-frame clones and leaves some out. This table has approximately 700,000 clones, about 80% appearing once. The receptor comes from a woman aged 25 to 45 in good health. V and J are TRBV7-9 and TRBJ2-3, with 7 bases lining up with TRBD2. The sequenced sample consisted of memory CD4+ T cells sorted from blood. Subset here: CD45RA-negative fraction. The CDR3 DNA follows: TGTGCCAGCAGCTCGGAGCGGGACACAGATACGCAGTATTTT. Its protein product is CASSSERDTDTQYF.